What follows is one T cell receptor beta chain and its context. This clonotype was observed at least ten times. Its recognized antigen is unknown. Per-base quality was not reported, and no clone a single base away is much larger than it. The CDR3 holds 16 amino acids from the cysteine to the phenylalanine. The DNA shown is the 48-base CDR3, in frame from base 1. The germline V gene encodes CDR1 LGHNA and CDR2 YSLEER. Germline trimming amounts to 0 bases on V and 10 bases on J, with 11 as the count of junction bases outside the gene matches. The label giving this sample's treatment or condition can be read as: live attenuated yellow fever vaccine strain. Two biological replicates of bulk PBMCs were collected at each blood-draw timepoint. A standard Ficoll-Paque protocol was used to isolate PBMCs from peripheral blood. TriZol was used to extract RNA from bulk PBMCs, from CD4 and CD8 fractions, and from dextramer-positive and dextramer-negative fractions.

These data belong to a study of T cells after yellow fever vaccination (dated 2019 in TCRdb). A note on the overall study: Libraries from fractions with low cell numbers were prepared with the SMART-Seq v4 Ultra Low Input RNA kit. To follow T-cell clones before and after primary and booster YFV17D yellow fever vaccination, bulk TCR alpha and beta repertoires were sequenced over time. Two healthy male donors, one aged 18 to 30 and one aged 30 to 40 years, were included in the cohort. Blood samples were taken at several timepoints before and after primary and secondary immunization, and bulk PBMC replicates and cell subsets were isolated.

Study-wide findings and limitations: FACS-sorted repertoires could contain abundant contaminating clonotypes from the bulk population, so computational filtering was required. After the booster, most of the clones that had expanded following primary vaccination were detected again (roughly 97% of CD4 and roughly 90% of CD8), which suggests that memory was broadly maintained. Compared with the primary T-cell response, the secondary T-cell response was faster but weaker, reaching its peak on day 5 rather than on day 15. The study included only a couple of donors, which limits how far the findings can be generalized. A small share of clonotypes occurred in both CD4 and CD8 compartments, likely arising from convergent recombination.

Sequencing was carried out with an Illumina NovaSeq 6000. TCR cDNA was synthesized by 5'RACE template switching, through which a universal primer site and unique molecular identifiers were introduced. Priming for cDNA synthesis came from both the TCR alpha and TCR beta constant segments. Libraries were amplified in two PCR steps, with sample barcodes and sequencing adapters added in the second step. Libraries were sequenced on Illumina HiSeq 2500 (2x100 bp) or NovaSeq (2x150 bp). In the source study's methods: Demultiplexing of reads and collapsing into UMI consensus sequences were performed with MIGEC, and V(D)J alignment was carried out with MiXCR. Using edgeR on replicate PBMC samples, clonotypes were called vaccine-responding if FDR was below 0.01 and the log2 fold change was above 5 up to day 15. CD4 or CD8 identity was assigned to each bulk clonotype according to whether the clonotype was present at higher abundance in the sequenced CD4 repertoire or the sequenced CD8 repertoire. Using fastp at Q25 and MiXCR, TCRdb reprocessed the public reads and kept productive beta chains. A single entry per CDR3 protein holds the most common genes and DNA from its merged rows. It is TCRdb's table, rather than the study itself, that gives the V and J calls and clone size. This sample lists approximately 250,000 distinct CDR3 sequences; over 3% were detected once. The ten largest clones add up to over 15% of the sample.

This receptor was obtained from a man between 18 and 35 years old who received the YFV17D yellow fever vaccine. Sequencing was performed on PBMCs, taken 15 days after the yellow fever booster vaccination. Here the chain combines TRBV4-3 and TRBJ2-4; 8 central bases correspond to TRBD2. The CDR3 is CASSQDPPGLVSIQYF. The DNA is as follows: TGCGCCAGCAGCCAAGACCCCCCGGGACTAGTATCTATTCAGTACTTC.